The present T cell receptor (beta chain) was sequenced within a study of blood T cell repertoires in COVID-19. Study context: Researchers got acute and convalescent COVID-19 samples from the United States, Italy and Spain. The cDNA or gDNA used as material had been derived from T cells, B-cell-depleted T cells, or PBMCs.

Authors' data handling: Amplified reference gene primers provided the basis for estimating nucleated cell counts. Measured with immunoSEQ multiplex PCR; TCRdb has only the in-frame clones, and not every one. V and J calls and clone size are as listed in that table; D and trimming were resolved from the DNA. The sample consists of 50,000 to 65,000 clones, more than 70% of them appearing once. With 7 bases removed from V and 7 bases from J, the gap between germline ends came to 23 bases. The germline gives CDR1 MDHEN, CDR2 SYDVKM. CDR3 length: 15 residues. The chain carries TRBV28 and TRBJ2-7; D perhaps matches TRBD2 (7 bases). The receptor's source is a human donor in a cohort sampled during active COVID-19. The sample was peripheral blood. The DNA of the CDR3 is TGTGCCAGCACCCCCGCGGGGGCCGACCTGCGGGAGCAGTACTTC. This codes for CASTPAGADLREQYF. The complete variable domain, with remaining parts taken from reference TRBV28 and TRBJ2-7, reads DVKVTQSSRYLVKRTGEKVFLECVQDMDHENMFWYRQDPGLGLRLIYFSYDVKMKEKGDIPEGYSVSREKKERFSLILESASTNQTSMYLCASTPAGADLREQYFGPGTRLTVT.